This T cell receptor (beta chain) was found in a study of blood T cell repertoires in COVID-19. Study-level information: Samples representing acute and convalescent COVID-19 were sourced from the United States, Italy and Spain.

Only a few counts were recorded for this clone. Assay: immunoSEQ multiplex PCR; the TCRdb copy retains only in-frame clones and omits some. Of under 90,000 clones in the sample, 65% to 90% are singletons; the top ten hold about 17%. The germline V gene has CDR1 MGHRA and CDR2 YSYEKL. The CDR3 is made up of 16 amino acids. V lost 4 bases and J lost 3; bases outside the gene matches: 7. The chain is built from TRBV4-1 and TRBJ2-7; 12 nucleotides match TRBD2. The sample taken for sequencing was peripheral blood. This clonotype was sampled from an elderly woman with active or convalescent COVID-19. The CDR3 DNA is TGCGCCAGCAGCCTAAGGACTAGCGGGGTACACTACGAGCAGTACTTC. The encoded protein is CASSLRTSGVHYEQYF.